Given below is one T cell receptor beta chain in context. Its target antigen remains unknown. Within one base of it there is no much larger clone, and no base qualities were kept. The sample belongs to a study of cytomegalovirus exposure and HLA in healthy donors (dated by TCRdb to 2016 to 2017). The study in broad terms: A later analysis indicated that the 120 or so validation repertoires were generated on the platform also employed for the 670 or so repertoires of the first cohort. The study aimed to test whether signatures of past pathogen exposure could be identified by cataloging public T cell receptors. Besides the first cohort of some 670 subjects, a separate validation cohort made up of over 100 different subjects was used. To predict cytomegalovirus infection status, the study combined high-throughput TCR immunosequencing, statistical association of individual TCRs with disease status, and machine learning. The paper as a whole reports these results and caveats: The classifier was reported to diagnose cytomegalovirus status with high specificity and sensitivity in both the original and validation cohorts. In vitro tests confirmed that three of the cytomegalovirus-associated TCR beta chains recognize cytomegalovirus antigens. The authors suggested that the approach could potentially be generalized to other disease states and immunological phenotypes. In a later analysis, TCRs clustered in the first cohort were found to also tend to co-occur in the 110 or so validation repertoires, with 94% of cluster scores above 0. The validation cohort had no HLA typing available for a later analysis, so co-occurrence within that cohort was assessed over all 120 or so repertoires. The study listed 164 TCR beta chains as associated with cytomegalovirus. Most TCR sequences were observed very rarely across donors, whereas some public TCRs were present in many individuals.

V is pruned by 7 bases and J by 6 bases, leaving 3 bases of the junction without a gene match. The CDR3 covers 13 residues, taking in both the cysteine and the phenylalanine. This entry keeps only the CDR3 DNA: 39 bases, framed from base 1. The germline V gene (reference sequence) specifies LNHDA as CDR1 and SQIVND as CDR2. The donors were included in the validation cohort of some 120 subjects, a group kept apart from the roughly 700-subject first cohort. The library relied on the immunoSEQ multiplex PCR assay. As for how the authors treated the data: To diagnose cytomegalovirus status from the catalog of TCR beta chain sequences, a statistical classification framework was built. TCRdb took over this immuneACCESS table, retaining in-frame rearrangements with V and J assigned. Such tables are incomplete; in checked studies, under half of the missing clones stem from an unresolved V gene, and the remainder is unexplained. V, J and clone size reflect that table, while D and trimming were determined from the DNA. Across this sample there are fewer than 100,000 clones, with under 95% seen only once. The leading ten clones occupy 2% to 2.5% of the sample.

The sequencing sample was made of PBMCs. The origin of this receptor is a man aged 25 to 40 in good health and CMV-seronegative. This sequence uses TRBV19 and TRBJ2-2, with 9 junctional bases fitting TRBD2. CDR3 sequence: CASKAGGPGELFF. The DNA reads as follows: TGTGCCAGTAAGGCGGGGGGGCCCGGGGAGCTGTTTTTT.